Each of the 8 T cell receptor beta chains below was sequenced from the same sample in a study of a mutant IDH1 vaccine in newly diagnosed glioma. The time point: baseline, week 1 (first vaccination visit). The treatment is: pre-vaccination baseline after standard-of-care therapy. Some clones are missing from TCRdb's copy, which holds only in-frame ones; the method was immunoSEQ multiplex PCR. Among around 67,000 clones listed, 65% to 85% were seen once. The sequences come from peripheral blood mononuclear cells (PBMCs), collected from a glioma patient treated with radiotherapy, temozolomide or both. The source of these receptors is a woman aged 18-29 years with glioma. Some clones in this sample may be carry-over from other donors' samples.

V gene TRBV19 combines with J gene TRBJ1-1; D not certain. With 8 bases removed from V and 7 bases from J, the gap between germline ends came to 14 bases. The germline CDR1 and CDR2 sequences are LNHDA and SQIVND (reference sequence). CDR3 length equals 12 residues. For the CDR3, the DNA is TGTGCCAGTCGACCCACCCCGATTGAAGCTTTCTTT. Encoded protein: CASRPTPIEAFF. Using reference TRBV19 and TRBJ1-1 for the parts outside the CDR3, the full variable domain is DGGITQSPKYLFRKEGQNVTLSCEQNLNHDAMYWYRQDPGQGLRLIYYSQIVNDFQKGDIAEGYSVSREKKESFPLTVTSAQKNPTAFYLCASRPTPIEAFFGQGTRLTVV.

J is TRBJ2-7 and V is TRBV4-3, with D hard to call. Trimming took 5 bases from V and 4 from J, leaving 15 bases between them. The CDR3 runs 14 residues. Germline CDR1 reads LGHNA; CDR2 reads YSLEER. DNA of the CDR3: TGCGCCAGCAGCTCCGGGCTGGGGAAGTACGAGCAGTACTTC. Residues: CASSSGLGKYEQYF.

The CDR3 nucleotides read TGTGCCTGGAGTGTAGGGTTCGCATATGGCTACACCTTC. Its protein product is CAWSVGFAYGYTF. The J gene is TRBJ1-2, the V gene TRBV30; no clear D. CDR3 length: 13 residues. CDR1 GTSNPN and CDR2 SVGIG come from the germline V gene (reference sequence). The V end was cut by 0 bases, the J end by 5 bases, with 10 bases between.

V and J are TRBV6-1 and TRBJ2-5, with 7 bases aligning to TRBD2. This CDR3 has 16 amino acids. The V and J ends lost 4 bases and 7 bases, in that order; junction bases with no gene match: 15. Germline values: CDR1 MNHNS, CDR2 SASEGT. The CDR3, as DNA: TGTGCCAGCAGTGCGGCGTACCGGGAGGCTAAAGGGACCCAGTACTTC. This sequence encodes CASSAAYREAKGTQYF.

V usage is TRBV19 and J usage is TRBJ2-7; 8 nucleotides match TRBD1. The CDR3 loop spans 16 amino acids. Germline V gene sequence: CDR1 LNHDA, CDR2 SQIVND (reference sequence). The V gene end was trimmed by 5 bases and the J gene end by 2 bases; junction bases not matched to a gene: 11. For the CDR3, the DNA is TGTGCCAGTAGTGGCCGCTGGGACAGGCGAACCTACGAGCAGTACTTC. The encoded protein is CASSGRWDRRTYEQYF.

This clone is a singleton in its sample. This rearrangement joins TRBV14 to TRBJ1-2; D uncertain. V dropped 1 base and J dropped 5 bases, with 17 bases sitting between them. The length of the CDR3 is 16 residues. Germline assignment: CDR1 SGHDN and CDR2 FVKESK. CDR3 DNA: TGTGCCAGCAGCCAAGGACTCGATGCAGCGGCGTATGGCTACACCTTC. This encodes CASSQGLDAAAYGYTF.

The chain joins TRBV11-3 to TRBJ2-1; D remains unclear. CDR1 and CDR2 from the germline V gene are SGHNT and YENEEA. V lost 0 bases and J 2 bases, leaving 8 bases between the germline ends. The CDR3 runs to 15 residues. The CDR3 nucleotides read TGTGCCAGCAGCTTAGACCGGCAGACCTACAATGAGCAGTTCTTC. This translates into CASSLDRQTYNEQFF. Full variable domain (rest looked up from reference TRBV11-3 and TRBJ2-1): EAGVVQSPRYKIIEKKQPVAFWCNPISGHNTLYWYLQNLGQGPELLIRYENEEAVDDSQLPKDRFSAERLKGVDSTLKIQPAELGDSAVYLCASSLDRQTYNEQFFGPGTRLTVL.

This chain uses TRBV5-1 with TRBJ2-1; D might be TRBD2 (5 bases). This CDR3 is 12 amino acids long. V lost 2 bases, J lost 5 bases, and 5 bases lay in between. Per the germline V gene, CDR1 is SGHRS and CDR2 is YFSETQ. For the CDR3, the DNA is TGCGCCAGCAGCTTCGGGGACAATGAGCAGTTCTTC. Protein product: CASSFGDNEQFF.